The sequence of this TCR beta chain was determined in a study of regulatory T cells in long-lasting Graves disease. Of note for this clonotype: Its antigen is currently unknown.

Whole-study results and caveats: Persistent disease showed a preference for TRBV28, TRBJ1-2 and TRBJ2-5.

Germline-derived CDR1 and CDR2 are MNHEY and SVGAGI. The CDR3 is 14 residues long. Unmatched junction bases numbered 2, after V lost 2 bases and J lost 2 bases. Arm-PCR of CDR3 regions with iRepertoire HTBI primers generated TCR beta libraries. TCRdb independently ran MiXCR on the multiplex PCR reads; one entry per CDR3 protein. Here the sample spans around 450,000 distinct CDR3 sequences, more than 12% being singletons. Time point of the sample: newly diagnosed GD, antithyroid drugs for less than 3 months. PBMC RNA served as the TCR library source. Clinicians diagnosed Graves' disease using American Thyroid Association guidelines. Patients were from an endocrinology department in Xi'an, China. This sample also belongs to another study, concerning T cells in Graves' hyperthyroidism and ophthalmopathy.

J is TRBJ2-5 and V is TRBV6-5, with 7 bases identical to TRBD1. Sequenced here: peripheral blood mononuclear cells (PBMCs), sampled at new diagnosis, from a patient treated with antithyroid drugs. The receptor was derived from a woman in her 30s with Graves disease. CDR3 region: CASSYVDRQETQYF. CDR3 sequence (DNA): TGTGCCAGCAGTTACGTGGACAGGCAAGAGACCCAGTACTTC.